One sample yielded the 5 T cell receptor beta chains listed below, sequenced in a study of T cells after yellow fever vaccination. TCRdb reanalysed the 5' RACE reads using MiXCR and keeps one entry per CDR3 protein. This sample yields 250,000 to 400,000 distinct CDR3 sequences, of which around 4.5% are seen a single time; approximately 19% belongs to the top ten. The source material was PBMCs, sampled 15 days after the yellow fever booster vaccination. These receptors all come from a man aged 18 to 29 who received the YFV17D yellow fever vaccine.

This clonotype was detected a few times. The genes are TRBV7-9 and TRBJ1-6; the D is unclear. Germline-derived CDR1 and CDR2 are SEHNR and FQNEAQ (reference sequence). The V and J ends lost 3 bases and 12 bases respectively, with 6 bases between them. The CDR3 covers 11 residues. DNA for the CDR3: TGTGCCAGCAGCTTTGCGGAACCCCTCCACTTT. This encodes CASSFAEPLHF.

This clonotype was detected ten times or more. V gene TRBV5-1 combines with J gene TRBJ2-3; TRBD2 aligns across 11 bases. Germline CDR1 SGHRS, CDR2 YFSETQ. There are 16 residues in the CDR3. After removal of 2 bases from V and 2 bases from J, the junction contained 4 bases not matched to a gene. The CDR3 DNA sequence: TGCGCCAGCAGCTTACTAGCGGGGGCCCCCACAGATACGCAGTATTTT. As protein: CASSLLAGAPTDTQYF.

The chain couples TRBV27 to TRBJ1-6; D is ambiguous. This CDR3 region has 13 residues. Trimming pared 4 bases from V and 6 bases from J, leaving 7 bases between. CDR1 and CDR2 (germline): MNHEY, SMNVEV (reference sequence). The DNA for the CDR3 is TGTGCCAGCAGTTCGACACGTAATTCACCCCTCCACTTT. Translation gives CASSSTRNSPLHF.

This chain uses TRBV20-1 with TRBJ1-5; D is unresolved. Per the germline V gene, CDR1 is DFQATT and CDR2 is SNEGSKA (reference sequence). The V and J ends lost 4 bases and 0 bases respectively, with 4 bases between them. The CDR3 has 12 amino acids. The CDR3 spells CSAMGSNQPQHF. Here the CDR3 DNA reads TGCAGTGCTATGGGTAGCAATCAGCCCCAGCATTTT.

This clonotype was detected only a few times. Compared with germline, one end of the junction differs, possibly owing to a read error. This chain links TRBV12-3 or TRBV12-4 with TRBJ2-2; 10 bases agree with TRBD2. This CDR3 is built from 15 residues. In DNA, the CDR3 is TGTGCCAGCAGTCTAGCGGGGGCGACCACCGGGGAGCTGTTTTTT. Its translation: CASSLAGATTGELFF.